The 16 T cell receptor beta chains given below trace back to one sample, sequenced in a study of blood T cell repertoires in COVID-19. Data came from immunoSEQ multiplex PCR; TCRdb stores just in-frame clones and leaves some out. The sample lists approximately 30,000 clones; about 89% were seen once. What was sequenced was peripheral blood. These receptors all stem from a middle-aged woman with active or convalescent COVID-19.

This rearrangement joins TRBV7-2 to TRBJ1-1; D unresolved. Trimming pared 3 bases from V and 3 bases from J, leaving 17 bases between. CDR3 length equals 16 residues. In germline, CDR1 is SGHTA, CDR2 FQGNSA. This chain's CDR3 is CASSFVRGEVDTEAFF. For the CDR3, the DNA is TGTGCCAGCAGCTTCGTGCGGGGAGAGGTCGACACTGAAGCTTTCTTT.

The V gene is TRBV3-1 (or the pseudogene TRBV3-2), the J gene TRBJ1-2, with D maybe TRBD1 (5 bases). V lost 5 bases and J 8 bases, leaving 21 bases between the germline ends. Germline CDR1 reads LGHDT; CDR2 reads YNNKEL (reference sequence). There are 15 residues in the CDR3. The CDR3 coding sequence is TGTGCCAGCAGCTTCACTTGTACAGGATCTCGGGGCTACACCTTC. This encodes CASSFTCTGSRGYTF.

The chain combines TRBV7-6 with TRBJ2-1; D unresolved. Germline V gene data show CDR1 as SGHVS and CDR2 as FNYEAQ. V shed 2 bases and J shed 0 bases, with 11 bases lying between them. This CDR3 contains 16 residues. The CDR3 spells CASSLRAVSSYNEQFF. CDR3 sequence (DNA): TGTGCCAGCAGCTTACGTGCGGTAAGCTCCTACAATGAGCAGTTCTTC.

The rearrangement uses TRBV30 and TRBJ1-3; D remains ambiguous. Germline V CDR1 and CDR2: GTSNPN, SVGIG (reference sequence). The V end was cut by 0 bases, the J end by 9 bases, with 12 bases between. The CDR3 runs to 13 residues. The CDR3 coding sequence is TGTGCCTGGAGTGTGGCGGGGATGAGCACCATATATTTT. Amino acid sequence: CAWSVAGMSTIYF.

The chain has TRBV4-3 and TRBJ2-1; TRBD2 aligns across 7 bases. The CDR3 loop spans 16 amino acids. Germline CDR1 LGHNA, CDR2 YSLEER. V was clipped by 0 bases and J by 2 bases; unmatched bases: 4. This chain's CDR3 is CASSQDSAGAYNEQFF. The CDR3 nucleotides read TGCGCCAGCAGCCAAGATTCGGCGGGAGCCTACAATGAGCAGTTCTTC.

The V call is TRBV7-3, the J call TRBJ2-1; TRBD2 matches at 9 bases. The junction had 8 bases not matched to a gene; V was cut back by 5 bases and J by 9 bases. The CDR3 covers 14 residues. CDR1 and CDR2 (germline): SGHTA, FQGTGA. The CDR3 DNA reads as TGTGCCAGCAGCCCCCAGCGGGAGGTTGGTGAGCAGTTCTTC. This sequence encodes CASSPQREVGEQFF.

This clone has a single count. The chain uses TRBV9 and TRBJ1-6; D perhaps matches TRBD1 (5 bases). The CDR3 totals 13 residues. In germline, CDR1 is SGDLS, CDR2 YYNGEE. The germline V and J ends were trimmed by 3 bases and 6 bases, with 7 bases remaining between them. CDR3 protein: CASSADSNSPLHF. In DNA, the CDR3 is TGTGCCAGCAGCGCCGACAGTAATTCACCCCTCCACTTT.

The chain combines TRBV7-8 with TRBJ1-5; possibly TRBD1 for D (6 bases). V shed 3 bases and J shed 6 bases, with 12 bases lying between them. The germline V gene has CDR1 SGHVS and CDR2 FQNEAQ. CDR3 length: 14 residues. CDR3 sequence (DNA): TGTGCCAGCAGCTTTAGACAGGAAAGTCAGCCCCAGCATTTT. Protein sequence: CASSFRQESQPQHF.

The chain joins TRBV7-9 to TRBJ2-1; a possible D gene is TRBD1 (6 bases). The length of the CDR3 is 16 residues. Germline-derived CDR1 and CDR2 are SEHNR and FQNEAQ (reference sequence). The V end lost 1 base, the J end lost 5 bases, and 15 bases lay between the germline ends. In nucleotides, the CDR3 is TGTGCCAGCAGCTTAGGATGGACAGATGCCAACAATGAGCAGTTCTTC. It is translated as CASSLGWTDANNEQFF.

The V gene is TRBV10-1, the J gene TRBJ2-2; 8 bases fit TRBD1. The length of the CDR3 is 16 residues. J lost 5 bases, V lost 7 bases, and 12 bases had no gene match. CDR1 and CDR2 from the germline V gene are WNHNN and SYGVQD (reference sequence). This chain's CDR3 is CASTPDRGRGTGELFF. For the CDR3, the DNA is TGCGCCAGCACCCCCGACAGGGGCCGCGGGACCGGGGAGCTGTTTTTT.

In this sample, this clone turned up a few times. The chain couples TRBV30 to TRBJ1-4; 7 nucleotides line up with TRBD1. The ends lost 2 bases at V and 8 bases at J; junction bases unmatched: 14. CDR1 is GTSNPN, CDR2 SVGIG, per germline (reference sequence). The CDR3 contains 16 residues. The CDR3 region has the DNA TGTGCCTGGAGTCCGCCAGTAGGGGGCGCAGGGGAAAAACTGTTTTTT. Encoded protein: CAWSPPVGGAGEKLFF.

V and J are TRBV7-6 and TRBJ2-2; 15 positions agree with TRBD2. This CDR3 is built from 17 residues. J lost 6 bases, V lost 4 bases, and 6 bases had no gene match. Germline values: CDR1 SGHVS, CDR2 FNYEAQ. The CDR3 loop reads CASSSRTSGRAAGELFF. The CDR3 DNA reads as TGTGCCAGCAGCTCCCGGACTAGCGGGAGGGCGGCCGGGGAGCTGTTTTTT.

The CDR3 loop reads CASSLNPRNNEQFF. CDR3 DNA: TGTGCCAGCAGTTTGAACCCTAGGAACAATGAGCAGTTCTTC. The chain employs TRBV6-5 and TRBJ2-1; no definite D call. Germline V gene sequence: CDR1 MNHEY, CDR2 SVGAGI. This CDR3 region has 14 residues. Trimming removed 4 bases at V and 5 bases at J, with 12 bases between.

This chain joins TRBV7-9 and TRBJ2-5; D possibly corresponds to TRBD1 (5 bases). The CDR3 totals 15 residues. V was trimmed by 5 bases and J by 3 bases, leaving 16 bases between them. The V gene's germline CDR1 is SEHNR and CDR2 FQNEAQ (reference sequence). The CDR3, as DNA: TGTGCCAGCAGCGGGGCTGGTGGCTTTAAAGAGACCCAGTACTTC. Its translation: CASSGAGGFKETQYF.

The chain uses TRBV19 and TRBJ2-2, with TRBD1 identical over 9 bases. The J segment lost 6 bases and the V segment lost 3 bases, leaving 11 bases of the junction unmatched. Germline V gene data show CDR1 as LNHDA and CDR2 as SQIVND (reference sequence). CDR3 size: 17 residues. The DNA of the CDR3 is TGTGCCAGTAGTATCTGGTCGGGGGACAGGGCGGCCGGGGAGCTGTTTTTT. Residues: CASSIWSGDRAAGELFF.

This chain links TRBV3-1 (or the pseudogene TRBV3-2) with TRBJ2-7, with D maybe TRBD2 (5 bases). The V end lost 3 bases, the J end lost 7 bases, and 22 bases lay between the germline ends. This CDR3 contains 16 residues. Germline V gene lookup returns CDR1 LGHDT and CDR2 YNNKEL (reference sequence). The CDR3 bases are TGTGCCAGCAGCCACCGGACTGGTCCCGCGGCCGGTGAGCAGTACTTC. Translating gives CASSHRTGPAAGEQYF.